A selection of T cell receptor beta chains follows, all from one sample in a study of T cells after yellow fever vaccination. TCRdb used MiXCR to reprocess the 5' RACE reads, holding one entry per CDR3 protein. The sample includes some 130,000 distinct CDR3 sequences, approximately 6.6% of them seen just once. The sample consisted of CD4+ T cells sorted from PBMCs, taken 10 days after the yellow fever booster vaccination. The receptors here all came from a man younger than 40 who received the YFV17D yellow fever vaccine. Both conserved end residues are part of each CDR3. D genes are given only for firm matches. Expanded clones get a size class; other rows say once, few or many, or leave the size out.

D,size,J,V,CDR3,DNA
TRBD2,few,TRBJ2-2,TRBV4-2,CASSQESGRANTGELFF,TGTGCCAGCAGCCAAGAGAGCGGGAGGGCCAACACCGGGGAGCTGTTTTTT
TRBD1,few,TRBJ2-7,TRBV5-4,CASSRDRASYEQYF,TGTGCCAGCAGCCGGGACAGGGCCTCCTACGAGCAGTACTTC
.,many,TRBJ2-1,TRBV15,CATSRGTGKGEQFF,TGTGCCACCAGCAGAGGAACGGGAAAAGGTGAGCAGTTCTTC
TRBD2,many,TRBJ2-3,TRBV5-1,CASSLFRLAGRDTQYF,TGCGCCAGCAGCTTGTTTCGACTAGCGGGACGTGATACGCAGTATTTT
.,many,TRBJ1-5,TRBV10-3,CAISLQGGSNQPQHF,TGTGCCATCAGTCTACAGGGAGGCAGCAATCAGCCCCAGCATTTT
.,many,TRBJ2-1,TRBV18,CASSPDGLNEQFF,TGTGCCAGCTCACCAGATGGGCTAAATGAGCAGTTCTTC
.,many,TRBJ2-7,TRBV6-2/TRBV6-3,CASSLIPYEQYF,TGTGCCAGCAGTTTAATCCCCTACGAGCAGTACTTC
.,many,TRBJ2-5,TRBV6-2/TRBV6-3,CASSYLLQTQYF,TGTGCCAGCAGTTACCTTCTACAGACCCAGTACTTC
TRBD2,.,TRBJ2-6,TRBV19,CASTASGIFSGANVLTF,TGTGCCAGTACGGCTAGCGGGATTTTCTCTGGGGCCAACGTCCTGACTTTC
TRBD1,.,TRBJ2-7,TRBV2,CAGGQGKISEQYF,TGTGCCGGGGGACAGGGCAAGATCTCCGAGCAGTACTTC
TRBD1,many,TRBJ1-2,TRBV12-3/TRBV12-4,CASSRGSLGYTF,TGTGCCAGTTCCAGGGGGAGTCTTGGCTACACCTTC
.,.,TRBJ1-2,TRBV3-1,CATTGRQDPLNWGTF,TGTGCCACCACCGGACGACAGGACCCTCTCAATTGGGGCACCTTC
.,.,TRBJ2-2,TRBV4-2,CASGPGRHCGTGELFF,TGTGCCAGCGGCCCCGGGCGCCACTGCGGCACCGGGGAGCTGTTTTTT
TRBD2,many,TRBJ2-3,TRBV20-1,CSARDPSPAGLDHTDTQYF,TGCAGTGCTAGAGACCCCTCACCCGCGGGACTAGATCACACAGATACGCAGTATTTT
.,few,TRBJ1-1,TRBV20-1,CSARDRPGLNTEAFF,TGCAGTGCTAGAGATCGGCCGGGTTTAAACACTGAAGCTTTCTTT
.,.,TRBJ2-5,TRBV6-5,CASRPVGLYQETQYF,TGTGCCAGCAGACCGGTCGGGTTGTACCAAGAGACCCAGTACTTC
.,many,TRBJ2-2,TRBV29-1,CSVARRLASGELFF,TGCAGCGTCGCTCGCAGGCTCGCCTCCGGGGAGCTGTTTTTT
.,many,TRBJ2-2,TRBV3-1,CASSQWDLGELFF,TGTGCCAGCAGCCAATGGGACCTCGGGGAGCTGTTTTTT
.,many,TRBJ2-1,TRBV5-1,CASSLGPAIPSSYNEQFF,TGCGCCAGCAGCTTGGGTCCAGCCATCCCTTCCTCCTACAATGAGCAGTTCTTC
.,.,TRBJ2-1,TRBV29-1,CSAFPRTGAGYEQFF,TGCAGCGCCTTCCCCCGGACGGGCGCGGGGTATGAGCAGTTCTTC
.,many,TRBJ2-1,TRBV2,CASREDRTESFF,TGTGCCAGCAGAGAGGACCGAACGGAGTCCTTCTTC
TRBD2,.,TRBJ2-1,TRBV12-3/TRBV12-4,CASRPGLAGGPDNEQFF,TGTGCCAGCAGGCCGGGACTAGCGGGAGGGCCGGACAATGAGCAGTTCTTC
.,many,TRBJ2-7,TRBV18,CASSPTSSYEQYF,TGTGCCAGCTCACCAACGAGCTCCTACGAGCAGTACTTC
.,.,TRBJ1-2,TRBV5-5,CASSGRQGGLNYGYTF,TGTGCCAGCAGCGGGCGGCAGGGAGGCCTCAACTATGGCTACACCTTC
.,.,TRBJ2-3,TRBV6-6,CASAGYTDTQYF,TGTGCCTCGGCGGGATACACAGATACGCAGTATTTT
TRBD2,.,TRBJ2-5,TRBV27,CASSSTSGNWKETQYF,TGTGCCAGCAGTTCGACTAGCGGGAATTGGAAAGAGACCCAGTACTTC
TRBD2,.,TRBJ2-1,TRBV18,CASSQTSGTYNEQFF,TGTGCCAGCTCCCAGACTAGCGGGACCTACAATGAGCAGTTCTTC
.,.,TRBJ2-5,TRBV20-1,CSAEQETQYF,TGCAGTGCGGAACAAGAGACCCAGTACTTC
.,many,TRBJ2-1,TRBV11-1,CASSSTIYSEQFF,TGTGCCAGCAGCTCCACTATCTACAGTGAGCAGTTCTTC
TRBD1,.,TRBJ1-1,TRBV30,CAWETGQNTEAFF,TGTGCCTGGGAGACAGGGCAGAACACTGAAGCTTTCTTT
TRBD2,few,TRBJ2-6,TRBV10-3,CAISGSGRAGANVLTF,TGTGCCATCAGTGGGAGCGGGAGAGCTGGGGCCAACGTCCTGACTTTC
TRBD2,.,TRBJ2-7,TRBV29-1,CSVSGLAGPYEQYF,TGCAGCGTTTCCGGACTAGCCGGGCCCTACGAGCAGTACTTC
TRBD1,many,TRBJ2-7,TRBV5-1,CASSNDRVGEQYF,TGCGCCAGCAGCAACGACAGGGTTGGCGAGCAGTACTTC
TRBD2,many,TRBJ2-1,TRBV20-1,CSAGPGLAGGQQFF,TGCAGTGCTGGTCCGGGACTAGCGGGAGGGCAGCAGTTCTTC
TRBD1,many,TRBJ1-6,TRBV20-1,CSAGQGSSPLHF,TGCAGTGCCGGACAGGGTTCCTCACCCCTCCACTTT
.,.,TRBJ2-7,TRBV4-3,CASSQERPQYF,TGCGCCAGCAGCCAAGAAAGGCCACAGTACTTC
TRBD2,few,TRBJ2-7,TRBV5-1,CASSSGLAGAYLPYEQYF,TGCGCCAGCAGCTCGGGACTAGCGGGAGCCTATTTACCCTACGAGCAGTACTTC
.,many,TRBJ2-4,TRBV27,CASSTMSGAKNIQYF,TGTGCCAGCAGTACCATGTCGGGGGCCAAAAACATTCAGTACTTC
.,.,TRBJ1-3,TRBV20-1,CSARMTGSSGNTIYF,TGCAGTGCTAGGATGACAGGCAGCTCTGGAAACACCATATATTTT
TRBD1,many,TRBJ1-2,TRBV7-2,CASSERTGANYGYTF,TGTGCCAGCAGCGAACGGACAGGGGCTAACTATGGCTACACCTTC